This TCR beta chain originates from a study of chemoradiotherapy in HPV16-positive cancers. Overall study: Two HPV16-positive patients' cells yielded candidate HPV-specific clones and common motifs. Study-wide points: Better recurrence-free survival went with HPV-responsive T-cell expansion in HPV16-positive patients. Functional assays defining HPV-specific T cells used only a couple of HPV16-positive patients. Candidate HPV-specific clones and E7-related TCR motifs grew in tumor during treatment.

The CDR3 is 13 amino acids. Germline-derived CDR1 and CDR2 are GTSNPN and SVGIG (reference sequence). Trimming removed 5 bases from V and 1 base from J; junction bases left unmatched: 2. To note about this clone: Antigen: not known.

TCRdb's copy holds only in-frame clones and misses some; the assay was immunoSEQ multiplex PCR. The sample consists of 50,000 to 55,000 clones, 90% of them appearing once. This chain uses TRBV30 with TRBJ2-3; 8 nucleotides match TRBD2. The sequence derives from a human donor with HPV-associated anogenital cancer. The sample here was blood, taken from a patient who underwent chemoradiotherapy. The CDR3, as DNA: TGTGCCTGGTTCGGGGGGGGCACAGATACGCAGTATTTT. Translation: CAWFGGGTDTQYF. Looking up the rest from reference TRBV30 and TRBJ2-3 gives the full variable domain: SQTIHQWPATLVQPVGSPLSLECTVEGTSNPNLYWYRQAAGRGLQLLFYSVGIGQISSEVPQNLSASRPQDRQFILSSKKLLLSDSGFYLCAWFGGGTDTQYFGPGTRLTVL.